This T cell receptor beta chain was observed in a study of cytomegalovirus exposure and HLA in healthy donors. The PCR used 60 Vbeta and 13 Jbeta primers. Using immunoSEQ multiplex PCR, the repertoire was profiled, and TCRdb retains in-frame clones only, with some absent. Here the sample spans roughly 200,000 clones, around 89% being singletons. J lost 1 base, V lost 3 bases, and 3 bases had no gene match. This CDR3 comprises 14 residues. Germline CDR1 SNHLY, CDR2 FYNNEI. This clone was recorded once. Sequencing was performed on PBMCs. This clonotype was obtained from a woman between 18 and 30 years old in good health and CMV-seronegative. The chain has TRBV2 and TRBJ2-7, with TRBD1 identical over 7 bases. CDR3 loop: CASSDLGQSYEQYF. CDR3 nucleotide sequence: TGTGCCAGCAGTGACCTGGGACAGTCCTACGAGCAGTACTTC.